Following are 12 T cell receptor beta chains from one sample sequenced in a study of post-analysis software for immune sequencing data. No antigens are known for them. Libraries were made from TCR beta cDNA, and they carried unique molecular identifiers. TCRdb reprocessed the PCR reads via MiXCR and lists one record per CDR3 protein. The data hold roughly 800,000 distinct CDR3 sequences, with about half observed a single time. Findings of the study overall: About 5 TRBV segments (TRBV5-6, TRBV5-1 and TRBV20-1 among them) occurred more frequently in patients than in controls.

The sample comprised blood. The receptors originated from a girl between 5 and 17 years old with multiple sclerosis.

This sequence joins TRBV12-3 or TRBV12-4 and TRBJ2-7, with TRBD2 matching 11 bases. V was pared by 5 bases and J by 5 bases, with 5 bases of the junction left unmatched. The CDR3 is 14 residues long. The CDR3 bases are TGTGCCAGCAGTGAACTAGCGGGAGACCACGAGCAGTACTTC. Residues: CASSELAGDHEQYF.

The V and J genes are TRBV6-5 and TRBJ1-1; TRBD1 is a possible D gene (6 bases). CDR1 is MNHEY, CDR2 SVGAGI, per germline. The CDR3 is 14 amino acids. V was trimmed by 6 bases and J by 3 bases, leaving 14 bases between them. The CDR3 is CASRSLTGYTEAFF. The CDR3 bases are TGTGCCAGCAGGTCCCTAACAGGGTACACTGAAGCTTTCTTT.

This clonotype was picked up one time. The chain combines TRBV3-1 with TRBJ2-1; 8 bases line up with TRBD1. Per the germline V gene, CDR1 is LGHDT and CDR2 is YNNKEL (reference sequence). V dropped 5 bases and J dropped 6; count of bases not matched to a gene: 12. The CDR3 has 16 residues. CDR3 in DNA: TGTGCCAGCAGCGAAGTGCGAGACAGGGGTACCAATGAGCAGTTCTTC. Its protein product is CASSEVRDRGTNEQFF.

This clonotype showed up just a few times. This chain connects TRBV7-6 to TRBJ2-7; either TRBD1 or TRBD2 may supply D (5 bases each). The DNA end favors TRBJ2-5, so the J call may be wrong. The CDR3 is 17 residues long. The germline V gene encodes CDR1 SGHVS and CDR2 FNYEAQ. The CDR3 loop reads CASSSDPGRHPRETQYF. CDR3 nucleotide sequence: TGTGCCAGCAGCTCAGATCCGGGACGGCACCCTCGGGAGACCCAGTACTTC.

There are a few counts of this clonotype. V usage is TRBV10-3 and J usage is TRBJ1-4; D uncertain. V was shortened by 0 bases and J by 5 bases, with 10 bases between the two germline ends. The CDR3 totals 15 residues. Germline values: CDR1 ENHRY, CDR2 SYGVKD. CDR3 protein: CAISESGGGNEKLFF. In DNA form, the CDR3 reads TGTGCCATCAGTGAGTCGGGAGGCGGGAATGAAAAACTGTTTTTT.

This clonotype was detected only a few times. The chain uses TRBV7-2 and TRBJ2-5, with D hard to call. CDR1 and CDR2 (germline): SGHTA, FQGNSA. The CDR3 length is 14 residues. V shed 1 base and J shed 3 bases, with 9 bases lying between them. The DNA of the CDR3 is TGTGCCAGCAGCTTAGGCGCCCGTAAAGAGACCCAGTACTTC. This encodes CASSLGARKETQYF. Together with reference TRBV7-2 and TRBJ2-5, the CDR3 gives the full variable domain: GAGVSQSPSNKVTEKGKDVELRCDPISGHTALYWYRQSLGQGLEFLIYFQGNSAPDKSGLPSDRFSAERTGGSVSTLTIQRTQQEDSAVYLCASSLGARKETQYFGPGTRLLVL.

This clonotype was seen more than once but under ten times. The rearrangement uses TRBV7-6 and TRBJ2-1, with a possible D match to TRBD2 (6 bases). V gave up 3 bases and J gave up 5 bases, with 17 bases separating them. The V gene's germline CDR1 is SGHVS and CDR2 FNYEAQ. The CDR3 contains 16 residues. The CDR3 nucleotides are TGTGCCAGCAGCTTGTGGGGGGTCAGGGAGGACAATGAGCAGTTCTTC. Its translation: CASSLWGVREDNEQFF.

This sequence joins TRBV3-1 and TRBJ1-2, with D maybe TRBD1 (6 bases). In germline, CDR1 is LGHDT, CDR2 YNNKEL (reference sequence). Trimming took off 2 bases at V and 11 bases at J, with 12 bases between the two ends. The CDR3 is 12 amino acids. The CDR3, as DNA: TGTGCCAGCAGCCAATGGGGGGCGCGTTACACCTTC. Amino acids: CASSQWGARYTF.

This chain links TRBV7-3 with TRBJ2-1; 7 bases match TRBD2. CDR3 length: 15 residues. J gave up 7 bases and V 5 bases, and 11 bases lay outside the gene matches. From germline, CDR1 is SGHTA and CDR2 FQGTGA. CDR3 DNA sequence: TGTGCCAGCAGCCGCGAGGGTCTAGCGGTAAATGAGCAGTTCTTC. Protein sequence: CASSREGLAVNEQFF.

CDR3 in amino acids: CASSETGTEAFF. The CDR3 region has the DNA TGTGCCAGCAGTGAAACGGGGACTGAAGCTTTCTTT. The chain combines TRBV6-1 with TRBJ1-1; D is uncertain. CDR1 and CDR2 (germline): MNHNS, SASEGT. This CDR3 is built from 12 residues. Trimming pared 2 bases from V and 5 bases from J, leaving 6 bases between.

This clonotype was observed a handful of times. The J gene is TRBJ2-1, the V gene TRBV29-1, with D tentatively TRBD2 (6 bases). V was trimmed by 4 bases and J by 1 base, leaving 11 bases between them. This CDR3 spans 14 amino acids. Germline V gene lookup returns CDR1 SQVTM and CDR2 ANQGSEA. CDR3 in DNA: TGCAGCGTTGGGAGGGACGGATCCTACAATGAGCAGTTCTTC. This sequence encodes CSVGRDGSYNEQFF.

There are many counts of this clonotype. The chain carries TRBV10-3 and TRBJ2-1; 8 nucleotides agree with TRBD2. The CDR3 covers 16 residues. With 3 bases clipped from V and 3 bases from J, the junction kept 7 bases outside the gene matches. The germline V gene has CDR1 ENHRY and CDR2 SYGVKD. CDR3: CAISDSAGVVYNEQFF. The CDR3 nucleotides are TGTGCCATCAGTGACTCAGCGGGAGTGGTCTACAATGAGCAGTTCTTC.